Below are 27 T cell receptor beta chains sequenced from a single sample in a study of T cell responses to AZD1222 COVID-19 vaccine. Using immunoSEQ multiplex PCR, the repertoire was profiled, and TCRdb retains in-frame clones only, with some absent. Among some 140,000 clones listed, 90% to 95% were seen once. The sequencing here drew on peripheral blood, taken on day 0 of AZD1222 vaccination. These receptors came from an adult in good health.

The genes are TRBV28 and TRBJ1-5; no firm D call. Germline values: CDR1 MDHEN, CDR2 SYDVKM. V shed 3 bases and J shed 0 bases, with 9 bases lying between them. The CDR3 runs to 15 residues. The CDR3 region has the DNA TGTGCCAGCAGTTTGGCCGGAAATAGCAATCAGCCCCAGCATTTT. Protein: CASSLAGNSNQPQHF.

V gene TRBV6-5 combines with J gene TRBJ1-3; D call uncertain. Germline CDR1 and CDR2: MNHEY and SVGAGI. The germline V and J ends were trimmed by 6 bases and 4 bases, with 16 bases remaining between them. The CDR3 loop spans 15 amino acids. The CDR3 DNA reads TGTGCCAGCAGACAGTCTGGGATCGTGGGAAACACCATATATTTT. Residues: CASRQSGIVGNTIYF.

This clone appeared once. V and J are TRBV12-3 or TRBV12-4 and TRBJ1-2; unclear D gene. This CDR3 is 13 amino acids long. V lost 1 base, J lost 0 bases, and 3 bases lay in between. The CDR3 loop is CASSLGTNYGYTF. Here the CDR3 DNA reads TGTGCCAGCAGTTTAGGGACTAACTATGGCTACACCTTC.

This sequence joins TRBV7-3 and TRBJ1-1, with no clear D. This CDR3 contains 13 residues. The V gene lost 6 bases and the J gene lost 1 base, with 9 bases spanning the gap. Germline CDR1 SGHTA, CDR2 FQGTGA. CDR3 amino acids: CASSDGPNTEAFF. CDR3 bases: TGTGCCAGCAGTGACGGGCCGAACACTGAAGCTTTCTTT.

The gene calls are TRBV7-9 and TRBJ1-3, with a weak D call TRBD1 (6 bases). V shed 5 bases and J shed 3 bases, with 17 bases lying between them. The CDR3 covers 16 residues. The germline gives CDR1 SEHNR, CDR2 FQNEAQ (reference sequence). CDR3 loop: CASSGPTTGFGNTIYF. In DNA form, the CDR3 reads TGTGCCAGCAGCGGCCCGACCACAGGGTTTGGAAACACCATATATTTT.

The chain links TRBV6-5 to TRBJ1-4, with D unresolved. CDR1 MNHEY and CDR2 SVGAGI come from the germline V gene. The CDR3 has 12 amino acids. With 6 bases removed from V and 5 bases from J, the gap between germline ends came to 7 bases. The CDR3 region is CASSQENEKLFF. CDR3 bases: TGTGCCAGCAGCCAGGAAAATGAAAAACTGTTTTTT.

This chain links TRBV4-2 with TRBJ2-7; D may be TRBD1 or TRBD2 (7 bases each). This CDR3 comprises 15 residues. V lost 1 base to trimming and J lost 3 bases, with 13 bases between them. Germline CDR1 and CDR2: LGHNA and YNFKEQ. CDR3 loop: CASSQGQGEGYEQYF. CDR3 nucleotide sequence: TGTGCCAGCAGCCAAGGCCAGGGGGAGGGCTACGAGCAGTACTTC.

The chain is built from TRBV4-2 and TRBJ1-1, with no clear D. V lost 0 bases to trimming and J lost 4 bases, with 12 bases between them. CDR3 size: 15 residues. The germline V gene has CDR1 LGHNA and CDR2 YNFKEQ. The CDR3, as DNA: TGTGCCAGCAGCCAAGATTGGGATAGGGCCACTGAAGCTTTCTTT. Translating it yields CASSQDWDRATEAFF.

The chain combines TRBV7-9 with TRBJ1-3; TRBD1 is a possible D gene (5 bases). V was clipped by 8 bases and J by 0 bases, with 17 bases between them. The CDR3 is made up of 16 amino acids. Germline assignment: CDR1 SEHNR and CDR2 FQNEAQ (reference sequence). The CDR3 sequence is CASLSSGASSGNTIYF. DNA for the CDR3: TGTGCCAGCTTATCATCTGGGGCATCCTCTGGAAACACCATATATTTT. Full variable domain (remainder filled in from reference TRBV7-9 and TRBJ1-3): DTGVSQNPRHKITKRGQNVTFRCDPISEHNRLYWYRQTLGQGPEFLTYFQNEAQLEKSRLLSDRFSAERPKGSFSTLEIQRTEQGDSAMYLCASLSSGASSGNTIYFGEGSWLTVV.

The chain employs TRBV7-2 and TRBJ2-3, with a tentative D call TRBD1 (6 bases). Germline V gene lookup returns CDR1 SGHTA and CDR2 FQGNSA. Trimming took 5 bases from V and 2 from J, leaving 14 bases between them. This CDR3 comprises 15 residues. CDR3 region: CASSVRDTNTDTQYF. The CDR3 DNA reads as TGTGCCAGCAGCGTCCGGGACACGAACACAGATACGCAGTATTTT.

The chain links TRBV28 to TRBJ1-4; 7 bases agree with TRBD1. This CDR3 region has 13 residues. Trimming cost V 2 bases and J 7 bases; bases outside gene matches: 1. The germline CDR1 and CDR2 sequences are MDHEN and SYDVKM. CDR3 coding DNA: TGTGCCAGCAGTTTAGACAGGGTTGAAAAACTGTTTTTT. Translating it yields CASSLDRVEKLFF.

The CDR3 coding sequence is TGTGCCAGTAGTATCCCCGGGACAGGGGCTGGAAACACCATATATTTT. The encoded protein is CASSIPGTGAGNTIYF. The V call is TRBV19, the J call TRBJ1-3; TRBD1 matches at 10 bases. The germline V gene encodes CDR1 LNHDA and CDR2 SQIVND (reference sequence). The ends lost 3 bases at V and 2 bases at J; junction bases unmatched: 4. This CDR3 is built from 16 residues. The full variable domain, in which reference TRBV19 and TRBJ1-3 provide the parts outside the CDR3, is DGGITQSPKYLFRKEGQNVTLSCEQNLNHDAMYWYRQDPGQGLRLIYYSQIVNDFQKGDIAEGYSVSREKKESFPLTVTSAQKNPTAFYLCASSIPGTGAGNTIYFGEGSWLTVV.

This chain joins TRBV5-3 and TRBJ1-6, with 9 bases aligning to TRBD1. TRBV5-3 is annotated as an ORF whose role is uncertain. After removal of 4 bases from V and 7 bases from J, the junction contained 9 bases not matched to a gene. The CDR3 consists of 16 residues. CDR3 sequence (DNA): TGTGCCAGAAGCCAACCCTTGACAGGGGGAAATTCACCCCTCCACTTT. This translates into CARSQPLTGGNSPLHF.

V is TRBV7-9 and J is TRBJ2-5, with a weak D call TRBD2 (5 bases). V shed 5 bases and J shed 2 bases, with 9 bases lying between them. Germline V CDR1 and CDR2: SEHNR, FQNEAQ (reference sequence). This CDR3 comprises 13 residues. CDR3 in amino acids: CASSRTAQETQYF. CDR3 nucleotide sequence: TGTGCCAGCAGCCGGACTGCTCAAGAGACCCAGTACTTC.

V is TRBV5-1 and J is TRBJ2-2; no firm D call. Germline CDR1 is SGHRS and CDR2 is YFSETQ. This CDR3 spans 12 amino acids. Trimming stripped 4 bases from V and 7 bases from J, with 8 bases between. CDR3 protein: CASSPPGGELFF. Here the CDR3 DNA reads TGCGCCAGCAGCCCTCCAGGCGGGGAGCTGTTTTTT. Together with reference TRBV5-1 and TRBJ2-2, the CDR3 gives the full variable domain: KAGVTQTPRYLIKTRGQQVTLSCSPISGHRSVSWYQQTPGQGLQFLFEYFSETQRNKGNFPGRFSGRQFSNSRSEMNVSTLELGDSALYLCASSPPGGELFFGEGSRLTVL.

The rearrangement uses TRBV9 and TRBJ2-1; 11 bases are a match to TRBD2. The trim removed 0 bases at V and 7 bases at J, leaving 15 bases unmatched. Germline V gene data show CDR1 as SGDLS and CDR2 as YYNGEE. The CDR3 totals 19 residues. The CDR3 coding sequence is TGTGCCAGCAGCGTAGACCTAGGCTTGACTAGCGGGATTGGAAATGAGCAGTTCTTC. Translated, it gives CASSVDLGLTSGIGNEQFF.

The chain is built from TRBV2 and TRBJ2-2, with a tentative D call TRBD2 (6 bases). The ends were cut back, 7 bases at V and 0 bases at J, with 9 bases in the middle. The CDR3 covers 14 residues. Germline V gives CDR1 SNHLY, CDR2 FYNNEI. The CDR3 spells CASKGGTNTGELFF. As DNA, the CDR3 is TGTGCCAGCAAGGGCGGGACGAACACCGGGGAGCTGTTTTTT. The complete variable domain, with remaining parts taken from reference TRBV2 and TRBJ2-2, reads EPEVTQTPSHQVTQMGQEVILRCVPISNHLYFYWYRQILGQKVEFLVSFYNNEISEKSEIFDDQFSVERPDGSNFTLKIRSTKLEDSAMYFCASKGGTNTGELFFGEGSRLTVL.

The V call is TRBV24-1, the J call TRBJ1-1; D is ambiguous. Trimming removed 4 bases at V and 0 bases at J, with 5 bases between. Germline V gene sequence: CDR1 KGHDR, CDR2 SFDVKD. The CDR3 has 13 residues. The CDR3 reads CATSDRLNTEAFF. The CDR3 bases are TGTGCCACCAGTGACAGGTTGAACACTGAAGCTTTCTTT.

This chain uses TRBV27 with TRBJ2-7, with 10 bases that match TRBD1. This CDR3 region has 17 residues. Germline trimming cut 3 bases from V and 3 bases from J; bases unmatched to any gene: 11. From germline, CDR1 is MNHEY and CDR2 SMNVEV (reference sequence). Written as DNA, the CDR3 is TGTGCCAGCAGTTTTAGAGGCACCGGGACAGGGGACTACGAGCAGTACTTC. This gives the protein CASSFRGTGTGDYEQYF.

The DNA of the CDR3 is TGTGCCAGCAGCTTCACCAGCGGTGGAGAGACCCAGTACTTC. Its protein is CASSFTSGGETQYF. The chain has TRBV5-4 and TRBJ2-5; perhaps TRBD2 as D (5 bases). CDR3 length equals 14 residues. From germline, CDR1 is SGHNT and CDR2 YYREEE (reference sequence). Trimming cost V 2 bases and J 4 bases, with 12 bases left between them.

V usage is TRBV7-9 and J usage is TRBJ1-2; 7 bases are shared with TRBD1. Trimming cost V 3 bases and J 3 bases; bases outside gene matches: 7. Germline loops: CDR1 SEHNR, CDR2 FQNEAQ (reference sequence). The CDR3 has 15 amino acids. CDR3 nucleotides: TGTGCCAGCAGCTTGGGGGACAGACGTCACTATGGCTACACCTTC. It encodes CASSLGDRRHYGYTF.

The genes are TRBV29-1 and TRBJ1-1; D is unresolved. Germline V gene sequence: CDR1 SQVTM, CDR2 ANQGSEA. CDR3 length: 13 amino acids. Trimming shortened V by 8 bases and J by 0 bases, and 13 bases separated the two germline ends. The CDR3 DNA sequence: TGCAGCTTAAATCAAGGGATGAACACTGAAGCTTTCTTT. It codes for CSLNQGMNTEAFF.

The chain couples TRBV5-6 to TRBJ2-5; TRBD1 aligns across 8 bases. J was trimmed by 5 bases and V by 3 bases; bases with no gene match: 3. This CDR3 spans 13 amino acids. The germline CDR1 and CDR2 sequences are SGHDT and YYEEEE. CDR3 nucleotide sequence: TGTGCCAGCAGCTACAGGGGGTTGGAGACCCAGTACTTC. It encodes CASSYRGLETQYF. Complete variable domain (other parts from reference TRBV5-6 and TRBJ2-5): DAGVTQSPTHLIKTRGQQVTLRCSPKSGHDTVSWYQQALGQGPQFIFQYYEEEERQRGNFPDRFSGHQFPNYSSELNVNALLLGDSALYLCASSYRGLETQYFGPGTRLLVL.

About this clone itself: The junction shows a germline mismatch at one end, possibly a read error. The rearrangement links TRBV29-1 to TRBJ2-3; 8 nucleotides line up with TRBD1. The V gene's germline CDR1 is SQVTM and CDR2 ANQGSEA. This CDR3 has 15 amino acids. This chain's CDR3 is CSFEGRTGWEDTQYF. CDR3 coding DNA: TGCAGCTTTGAAGGGCGGACAGGGTGGGAAGATACGCAGTATTTT.

The rearrangement uses TRBV6-5 and TRBJ1-6, with D possibly being TRBD1 (6 bases). Germline V gene sequence: CDR1 MNHEY, CDR2 SVGAGI. The V and J ends lost 6 bases and 7 bases respectively, with 16 bases between them. This CDR3 is 15 amino acids long. CDR3: CASSPQGLENSPLHF. The CDR3 DNA reads as TGTGCCAGCAGCCCACAGGGCTTGGAAAATTCACCCCTCCACTTT.

The chain recombines TRBV7-9 with TRBJ1-2; TRBD1 matches at 7 bases. V trimming: 6 bases; J trimming: 2 bases; junction bases outside the gene matches: 6. CDR1 is SEHNR, CDR2 FQNEAQ, per germline (reference sequence). CDR3 size: 14 residues. The CDR3 sequence: CASSFPGGNYGYTF. In nucleotides, the CDR3 is TGTGCCAGCAGTTTCCCAGGGGGGAACTATGGCTACACCTTC.

The J gene is TRBJ1-3, the V gene TRBV6-2 or TRBV6-3; a possible D gene is TRBD1 (6 bases). This CDR3 is 16 amino acids long. CDR1 and CDR2 from the germline V gene are MNHEY and SVGEGT. Trimming took 0 bases from V and 0 from J, leaving 9 bases between them. The CDR3 loop is CASSYSDRLSGNTIYF. The CDR3 DNA follows: TGTGCCAGCAGTTACTCAGACAGGCTCTCTGGAAACACCATATATTTT.